Listed below are T cell receptor beta chains from one sample, sequenced in a study of blood T cell repertoires in COVID-19. Clones were sequenced by immunoSEQ multiplex PCR, and TCRdb holds only the in-frame ones, with some missing. The profile covers about 80,000 clones, with roughly 80% appearing a single time and 36% taken by the ten largest. The sequenced sample was peripheral blood. The receptors originated from a man between 60 and 75 years old with COVID-19, enrolled during active disease. Each CDR3 is given without its conserved first and last residue.

v_call: TRBV7-9
j_call: TRBJ2-1
cdr3_aa: ASSSLLAGGREQF

v_call: TRBV5-1
j_call: TRBJ2-3
cdr3_aa: ASSPVGGGTDTQY

v_call: TRBV6-5
j_call: TRBJ2-2
cdr3_aa: ASSYPGTAGELF

v_call: TRBV5-1
j_call: TRBJ1-6
cdr3_aa: ASSRGSNSPLH

v_call: TRBV6-5
j_call: TRBJ1-6
cdr3_aa: ASSPAGAYSPLH

v_call: TRBV6-5
j_call: TRBJ2-2
cdr3_aa: ATLAGGIGELF

v_call: TRBV7-2
j_call: TRBJ1-5
cdr3_aa: ASSLGPGVSQPQH

v_call: TRBV5-1
j_call: TRBJ1-6
cdr3_aa: ASNKNRGESPLH

v_call: TRBV10-2
j_call: TRBJ1-1
cdr3_aa: ASSQGGTEAF

v_call: TRBV19
j_call: TRBJ1-5
cdr3_aa: ASSPDSGRQPQH